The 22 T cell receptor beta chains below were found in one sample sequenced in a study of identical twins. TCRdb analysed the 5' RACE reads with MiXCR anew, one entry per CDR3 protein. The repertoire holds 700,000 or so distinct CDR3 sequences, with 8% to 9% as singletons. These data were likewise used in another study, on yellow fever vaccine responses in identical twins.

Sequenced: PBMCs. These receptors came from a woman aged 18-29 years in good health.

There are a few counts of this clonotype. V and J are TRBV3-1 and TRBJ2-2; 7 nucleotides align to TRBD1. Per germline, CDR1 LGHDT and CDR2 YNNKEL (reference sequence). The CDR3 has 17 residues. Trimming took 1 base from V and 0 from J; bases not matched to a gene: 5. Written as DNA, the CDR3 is TGTGCCAGCAGCCAAGTCTCTAGGGGGCCGAACACCGGGGAGCTGTTTTTT. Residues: CASSQVSRGPNTGELFF.

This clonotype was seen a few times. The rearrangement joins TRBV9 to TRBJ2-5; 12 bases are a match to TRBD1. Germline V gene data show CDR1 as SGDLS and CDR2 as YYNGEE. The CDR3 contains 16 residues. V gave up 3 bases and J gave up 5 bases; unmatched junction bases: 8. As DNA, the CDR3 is TGTGCCAGCAGCGAGGGACAGGGGGCAGGAGGGGAGACCCAGTACTTC. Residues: CASSEGQGAGGETQYF.

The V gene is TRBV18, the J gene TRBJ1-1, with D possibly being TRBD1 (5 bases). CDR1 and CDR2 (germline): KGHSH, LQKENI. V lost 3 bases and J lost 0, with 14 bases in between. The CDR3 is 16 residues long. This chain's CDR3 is CASSPPPAGMNTEAFF. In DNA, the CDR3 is TGTGCCAGCTCACCCCCCCCGGCAGGGATGAACACTGAAGCTTTCTTT.

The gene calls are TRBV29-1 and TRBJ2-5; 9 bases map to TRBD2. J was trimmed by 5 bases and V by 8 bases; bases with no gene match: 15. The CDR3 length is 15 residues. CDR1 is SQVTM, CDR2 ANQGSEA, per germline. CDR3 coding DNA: TGCAGCACCCCGGGGGCGGGAGGGCCGACTGAGACCCAGTACTTC. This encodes CSTPGAGGPTETQYF.

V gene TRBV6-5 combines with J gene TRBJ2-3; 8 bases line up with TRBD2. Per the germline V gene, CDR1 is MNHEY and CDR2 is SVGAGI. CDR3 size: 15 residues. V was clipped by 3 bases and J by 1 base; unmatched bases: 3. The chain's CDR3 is CASSYFGGGTDTQYF. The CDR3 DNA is TGTGCCAGCAGTTATTTCGGGGGGGGCACAGATACGCAGTATTTT.

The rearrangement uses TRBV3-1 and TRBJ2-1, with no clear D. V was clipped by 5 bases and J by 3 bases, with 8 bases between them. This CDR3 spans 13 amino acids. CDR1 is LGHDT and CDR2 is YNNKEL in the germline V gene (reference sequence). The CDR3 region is CASSAEGYNEQFF. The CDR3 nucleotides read TGTGCCAGCAGCGCCGAAGGCTACAATGAGCAGTTCTTC.

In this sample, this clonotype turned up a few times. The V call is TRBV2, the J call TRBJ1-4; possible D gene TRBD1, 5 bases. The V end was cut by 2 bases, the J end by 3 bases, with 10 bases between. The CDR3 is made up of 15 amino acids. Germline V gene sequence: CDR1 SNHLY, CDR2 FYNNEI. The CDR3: CASSELRGPNEKLFF. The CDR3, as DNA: TGTGCCAGCAGTGAACTGAGGGGACCTAATGAAAAACTGTTTTTT.

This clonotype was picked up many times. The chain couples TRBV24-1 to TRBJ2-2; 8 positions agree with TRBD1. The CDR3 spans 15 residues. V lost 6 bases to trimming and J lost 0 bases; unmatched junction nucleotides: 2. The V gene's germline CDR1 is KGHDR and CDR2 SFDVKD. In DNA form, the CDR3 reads TGTGCCACCAGTAAGGGACAGGCGAACACCGGGGAGCTGTTTTTT. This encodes CATSKGQANTGELFF.

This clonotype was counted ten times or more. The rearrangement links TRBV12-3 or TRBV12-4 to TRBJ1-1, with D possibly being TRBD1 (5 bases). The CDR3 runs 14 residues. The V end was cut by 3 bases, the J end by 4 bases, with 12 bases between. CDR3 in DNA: TGTGCCAGCAGTTTGGGGGGTCGCAGCACTGAAGCTTTCTTT. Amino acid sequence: CASSLGGRSTEAFF.

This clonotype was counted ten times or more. The CDR3 protein is CSVKFKVLETQYF. The CDR3 DNA follows: TGCAGCGTTAAGTTTAAAGTCCTGGAGACCCAGTACTTC. This rearrangement joins TRBV29-1 to TRBJ2-5; D ambiguous. The CDR3 is 13 residues long. The germline V gene has CDR1 SQVTM and CDR2 ANQGSEA. V dropped 5 bases and J dropped 5 bases, with 15 bases sitting between them.

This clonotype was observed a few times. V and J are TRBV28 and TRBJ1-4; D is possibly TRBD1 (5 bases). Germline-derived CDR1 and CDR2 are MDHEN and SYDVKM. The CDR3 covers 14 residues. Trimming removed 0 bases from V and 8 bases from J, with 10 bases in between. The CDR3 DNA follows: TGTGCCAGCAGTTTATGGGGGACGGCGGAAAAACTGTTTTTT. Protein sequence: CASSLWGTAEKLFF.

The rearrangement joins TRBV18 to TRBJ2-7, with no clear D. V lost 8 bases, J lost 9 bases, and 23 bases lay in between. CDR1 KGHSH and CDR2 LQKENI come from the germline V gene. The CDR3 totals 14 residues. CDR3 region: CASSLSQELIGQYF. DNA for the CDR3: TGTGCCAGCAGCCTGAGCCAGGAGCTAATTGGGCAGTACTTC.

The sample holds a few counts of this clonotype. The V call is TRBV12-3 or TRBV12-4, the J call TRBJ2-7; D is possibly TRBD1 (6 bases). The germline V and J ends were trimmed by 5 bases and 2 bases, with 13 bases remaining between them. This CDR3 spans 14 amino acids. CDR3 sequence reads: CASSPQGTPYEQYF. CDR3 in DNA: TGTGCCAGCAGTCCACAGGGTACCCCCTACGAGCAGTACTTC.

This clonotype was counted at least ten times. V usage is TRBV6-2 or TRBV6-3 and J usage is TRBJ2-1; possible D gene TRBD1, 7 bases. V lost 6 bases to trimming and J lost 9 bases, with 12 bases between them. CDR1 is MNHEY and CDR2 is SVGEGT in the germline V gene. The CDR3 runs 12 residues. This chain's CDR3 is CASSAGGGEQFF. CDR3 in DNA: TGTGCCAGCAGCGCAGGGGGAGGTGAGCAGTTCTTC.

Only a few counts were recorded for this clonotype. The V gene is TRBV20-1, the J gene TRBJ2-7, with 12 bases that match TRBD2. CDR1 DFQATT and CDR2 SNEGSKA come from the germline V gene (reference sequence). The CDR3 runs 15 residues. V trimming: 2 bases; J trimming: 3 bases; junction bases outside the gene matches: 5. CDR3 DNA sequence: TGCAGTGCTAGACTAGCGGGAGGGCCTGTCTACGAGCAGTACTTC. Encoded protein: CSARLAGGPVYEQYF.

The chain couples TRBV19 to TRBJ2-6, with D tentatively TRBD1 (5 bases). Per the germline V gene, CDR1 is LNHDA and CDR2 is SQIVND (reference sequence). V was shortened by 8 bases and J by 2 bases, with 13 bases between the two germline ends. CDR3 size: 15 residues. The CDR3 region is CASRRGSAGANVLTF. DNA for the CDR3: TGTGCCAGTCGAAGGGGCAGTGCTGGGGCCAACGTCCTGACTTTC.

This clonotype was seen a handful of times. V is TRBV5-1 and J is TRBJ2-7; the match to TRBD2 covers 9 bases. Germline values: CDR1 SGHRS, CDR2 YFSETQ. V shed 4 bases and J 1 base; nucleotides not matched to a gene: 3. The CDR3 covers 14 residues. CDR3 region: CASSALAGSYEQYF. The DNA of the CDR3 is TGCGCCAGCAGCGCGCTAGCGGGGTCCTACGAGCAGTACTTC.

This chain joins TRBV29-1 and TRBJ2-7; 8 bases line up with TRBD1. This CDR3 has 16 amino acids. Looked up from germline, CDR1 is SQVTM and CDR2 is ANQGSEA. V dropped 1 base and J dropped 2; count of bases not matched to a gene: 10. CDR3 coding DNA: TGCAGCGTTGAAGGCACAGGGGGATACGAAACCTACGAGCAGTACTTC. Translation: CSVEGTGGYETYEQYF.

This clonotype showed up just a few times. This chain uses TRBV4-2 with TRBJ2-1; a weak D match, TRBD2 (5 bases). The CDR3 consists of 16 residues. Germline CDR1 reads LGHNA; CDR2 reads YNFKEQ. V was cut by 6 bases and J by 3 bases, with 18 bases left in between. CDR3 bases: TGTGCCAGCAGGCGGACTGGACCCTCTTTCTACAATGAGCAGTTCTTC. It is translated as CASRRTGPSFYNEQFF.

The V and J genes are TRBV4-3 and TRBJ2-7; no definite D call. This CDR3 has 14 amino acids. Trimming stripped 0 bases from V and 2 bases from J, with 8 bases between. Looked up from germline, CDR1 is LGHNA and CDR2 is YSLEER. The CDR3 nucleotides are TGCGCCAGCAGCCAAGACGGGCTCACCTACGAGCAGTACTTC. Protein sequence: CASSQDGLTYEQYF.

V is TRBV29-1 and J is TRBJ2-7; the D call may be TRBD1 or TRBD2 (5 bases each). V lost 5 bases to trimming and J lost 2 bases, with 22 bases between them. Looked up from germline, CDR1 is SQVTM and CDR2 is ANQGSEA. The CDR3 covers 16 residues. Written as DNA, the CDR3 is TGCAGCGTTTCCGCGAGGGGCCGGGACCACGCCTACGAGCAGTACTTC. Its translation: CSVSARGRDHAYEQYF.

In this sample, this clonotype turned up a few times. CDR3 protein: CASSQETGKSGELFF. The CDR3 DNA sequence: TGTGCCAGCAGCCAAGAGACAGGGAAGAGCGGGGAGCTGTTTTTT. The J gene is TRBJ2-2, the V gene TRBV3-1; 7 nucleotides agree with TRBD1. The CDR3 is 15 amino acids. Germline V gene data show CDR1 as LGHDT and CDR2 as YNNKEL (reference sequence). Unmatched junction bases numbered 5, after V lost 0 bases and J lost 7 bases.